Following are 16 T cell receptor beta chains from one sample sequenced in a study of T-cell reconstitution after alpha-beta-depleted transplantation in children. Construction of the TCRbeta library involved unique molecular identifiers. In TCRdb, the PCR reads were re-called with MiXCR into one record per CDR3 protein. The sample consists of roughly 500,000 distinct CDR3 sequences, approximately 12% of them appearing once. The sequencing here drew on PBMCs from the stem cell graft donor, taken from the stem cell graft. Receptors were obtained from a human donor who donated a stem cell graft to a child with combined immunodeficiency.

The chain recombines TRBV12-3 or TRBV12-4 with TRBJ2-1; 10 bases map to TRBD1. The V segment lost 6 bases and the J segment 7 bases; nucleotides outside the gene matches: 9. This CDR3 spans 15 amino acids. The CDR3 DNA is TGTGCCAGCAGCCCCGACAGGGGGCTAGGGAATGAGCAGTTCTTC. This encodes CASSPDRGLGNEQFF.

This clonotype was seen ten or more times. The chain has TRBV4-3 and TRBJ1-6, with 7 bases lining up with TRBD1. After removal of 4 bases from V and 9 bases from J, the junction contained 3 bases not matched to a gene. The germline CDR1 and CDR2 sequences are LGHNA and YSLEER. The length of the CDR3 is 13 residues. The DNA for the CDR3 is TGCGCCAGCAGCCCTTACAGGGGTTCACCCCTCCACTTT. Protein product: CASSPYRGSPLHF.

This clonotype was counted ten times or more. J is TRBJ2-3 and V is TRBV6-1, with D possibly TRBD1 on 6 matching bases. There are 15 residues in the CDR3. V gave up 3 bases and J gave up 3 bases, with 13 bases separating them. Germline loops: CDR1 MNHNS, CDR2 SASEGT. CDR3 nucleotide sequence: TGTGCCAGCAGTGACGCCGACAGGAGGACAGATACGCAGTATTTT. The encoded protein is CASSDADRRTDTQYF.

J is TRBJ2-7 and V is TRBV21-1; the DNA was not compared with TRBD2, the D call given in the table. TRBV21-1 is described as a pseudogene. The CDR3 totals 15 residues. CDR3 in amino acids: CASRRTSGRNCEQYF. The CDR3, as DNA: TGTGCCAGCAGACGGACTAGCGGGAGAAATTGCGAGCAGTACTTC.

This clonotype has only a few counts. The CDR3 spells CAAGQGAYEQYF. The CDR3 DNA sequence: TGTGCCGCCGGACAGGGGGCCTACGAGCAGTACTTC. The chain combines TRBV7-9 with TRBJ2-7, with 10 bases lining up with TRBD1. Trimming at V came to 11 bases and at J to 2 bases, leaving 3 bases not matched to a gene. The CDR3 extends over 12 amino acids. The germline CDR1 and CDR2 sequences are SEHNR and FQNEAQ (reference sequence).

This clonotype showed up just a few times. The V and J genes are TRBV24-1 and TRBJ2-1, with 9 bases fitting TRBD2. The germline V gene encodes CDR1 KGHDR and CDR2 SFDVKD. V shed 2 bases, J shed 5 bases, and the junction held 6 bases outside the gene matches. The CDR3 totals 16 residues. For the CDR3, the DNA is TGTGCCACCAGTGATTCCGGCGGGGGGGACCACAATGAGCAGTTCTTC. This sequence encodes CATSDSGGGDHNEQFF.

This clonotype was counted between two and nine times. The chain carries TRBV9 and TRBJ2-3; D might be TRBD1 or TRBD2, each matching 5 bases. The V gene's germline CDR1 is SGDLS and CDR2 YYNGEE. The CDR3 extends over 15 amino acids. Deletions cut 0 bases from V and 6 bases from J, with 14 bases between. CDR3 residues: CASSVASGARDTQYF. The CDR3 DNA is TGTGCCAGCAGCGTAGCTTCCGGGGCCCGCGATACGCAGTATTTT.

This clonotype has a handful of counts. CDR3 region: CASSPGTSGRVIENEQFF. CDR3 nucleotides: TGTGCCAGCTCACCAGGGACTAGCGGGAGAGTTATTGAGAATGAGCAGTTCTTC. The chain combines TRBV18 with TRBJ2-1; 14 nucleotides match TRBD2. The CDR3 consists of 18 residues. Germline V gene sequence: CDR1 KGHSH, CDR2 LQKENI. Losses at the gene ends were 2 bases for V and 7 bases for J; bases not matched to a gene: 10.

This clonotype was detected many times. The J gene is TRBJ2-1, the V gene TRBV7-9; D uncertain. Germline V gene lookup returns CDR1 SEHNR and CDR2 FQNEAQ (reference sequence). This CDR3 has 14 amino acids. V gave up 1 base and J gave up 5 bases, with 9 bases separating them. CDR3 DNA sequence: TGTGCCAGCAGCTTAGGGGCAGACAACAATGAGCAGTTCTTC. This sequence encodes CASSLGADNNEQFF.

The chain employs TRBV12-3 or TRBV12-4 and TRBJ1-1; 11 nucleotides align to TRBD1. The ends lost 1 base at V and 6 bases at J; junction bases unmatched: 4. The CDR3 spans 15 residues. The CDR3 DNA reads TGTGCCAGCAGTTTAGAGGACAGGGGGCAATCTGAAGCTTTCTTT. Its translation: CASSLEDRGQSEAFF.

In its sample, this clonotype was seen a few times. As DNA, the CDR3 is TGCAGTGCTTACAGGGTGGGGCGACCGGACACTGAAGCTTTCTTT. It specifies CSAYRVGRPDTEAFF. The chain joins TRBV20-1 to TRBJ1-1, with D possibly TRBD1 on 6 matching bases. The V and J ends lost 5 bases and 3 bases respectively, with 19 bases between them. Germline assignment: CDR1 DFQATT and CDR2 SNEGSKA (reference sequence). The CDR3 spans 15 residues.

This clonotype was found a few times. The V call is TRBV25-1, the J call TRBJ2-7; possibly TRBD1 for D (6 bases). The V gene lost 2 bases and the J gene lost 3 bases, with 17 bases spanning the gap. The germline V gene encodes CDR1 MGHDK and CDR2 SYGVNS. The CDR3 sequence is 16 residues long. This CDR3 reads CASSEVFGGSSYEQYF. Here the CDR3 DNA reads TGTGCCAGCAGTGAAGTATTTGGGGGCAGCAGCTACGAGCAGTACTTC.

There are a few counts of this clonotype. The chain links TRBV6-5 to TRBJ2-7; D is undetermined. This CDR3 contains 16 residues. Germline V gives CDR1 MNHEY, CDR2 SVGAGI. The V end lost 0 bases, the J end lost 7 bases, and 19 bases lay between the germline ends. The CDR3 DNA is TGTGCCAGCAGTTACTCGATAACAGAACCTTTCTGGGAGCAGTACTTC. Translation gives CASSYSITEPFWEQYF.

This clonotype has ten or more counts. The rearrangement links TRBV7-2 to TRBJ1-1, with D possibly TRBD1 on 6 matching bases. The V and J ends lost 3 bases and 4 bases respectively, with 18 bases between them. Per the germline V gene, CDR1 is SGHTA and CDR2 is FQGNSA. This CDR3 region has 16 residues. The CDR3 DNA sequence: TGTGCCAGCAGCTTGGACAGCTCTAGACCCAGCACTGAAGCTTTCTTT. Translation: CASSLDSSRPSTEAFF.

The rearrangement uses TRBV29-1 and TRBJ2-4, with D perhaps matching TRBD1 (6 bases). The V and J ends lost 6 bases and 6 bases respectively, with 21 bases between them. Germline V gene lookup returns CDR1 SQVTM and CDR2 ANQGSEA. This CDR3 has 15 amino acids. CDR3 in amino acids: CSVPATDQQGNIQYF. The CDR3 DNA sequence: TGCAGCGTCCCCGCGACAGACCAACAGGGAAACATTCAGTACTTC.

V is TRBV6-1 and J is TRBJ1-1; no firm D call. This CDR3 is built from 14 residues. V lost 5 bases and J lost 3, with 13 bases in between. Germline values: CDR1 MNHNS, CDR2 SASEGT. As DNA, the CDR3 is TGTGCCAGCAGTCTTCAGGAGTTAGACACTGAAGCTTTCTTT. This gives the protein CASSLQELDTEAFF.